This paragraph reports one T cell receptor beta chain. This entry belongs to a study of cytomegalovirus exposure and HLA in healthy donors. TCRdb keeps only in-frame clones here, not all; method: immunoSEQ multiplex PCR. Among 250,000 to 350,000 clones listed, 75% to 90% were seen once. The V segment lost 5 bases and the J segment 10 bases; nucleotides outside the gene matches: 8. Per germline, CDR1 SGHDT and CDR2 YYEEEE. The CDR3 has 14 residues. The chain joins TRBV5-6 to TRBJ1-6; 8 bases agree with TRBD1. This TCR came from a woman in her twenties or thirties in good health and CMV-seropositive. Source material: PBMCs. In DNA form, the CDR3 reads TGTGCCAGCAGTTACGACAGGGGTGGGTCACCCCTCCACTTT. Protein sequence: CASSYDRGGSPLHF.